A single sample is the source of the 25 T cell receptor beta chains below, sequenced in a study of human T cells and chemical hapten exposure. Time point in this sample: pre-sensitization, week 0. Treatment meaning: therapeutic diphenylcyclopropenone sensitization with weekly scalp DPC. MiXCR, run by TCRdb on the RACE reads, gives a single entry per CDR3 protein. The sample includes 99,000 or so distinct CDR3 sequences, 10% to 14% of them seen just once. The material sequenced was whole blood, taken in connection with sensitization to the hapten diphenylcyclopropenone (DPC). The origin of the receptors is a woman aged 60-75 years with alopecia areata. Some clones in this sample may be carry-over from other donors' samples.

This clonotype was detected ten times or more. The chain recombines TRBV29-1 with TRBJ1-3, with 8 bases identical to TRBD1. The V and J ends lost 4 bases and 4 bases, in that order; junction bases with no gene match: 0. Germline CDR1 SQVTM, CDR2 ANQGSEA. The CDR3 length is 12 residues. The chain's CDR3 is CSVGDRGNTIYF. The CDR3 bases are TGCAGCGTTGGGGACAGGGGAAACACCATATATTTT.

This clonotype was counted at least ten times. The CDR3 nucleotides are TGCGCCAGCAGCTTAAGGCAGGCCATACCGTCCAATGAGCAGTTCTTC. Protein: CASSLRQAIPSNEQFF. The V call is TRBV5-1, the J call TRBJ2-1; no definite D call. The V gene lost 2 bases and the J gene lost 6 bases, with 18 bases spanning the gap. Germline V gene sequence: CDR1 SGHRS, CDR2 YFSETQ. The CDR3 extends over 16 amino acids.

This clonotype occurred many times. This chain links TRBV7-8 with TRBJ2-5; D not certain. The V end lost 2 bases, the J end lost 4 bases, and 5 bases lay between the germline ends. Germline V gene sequence: CDR1 SGHVS, CDR2 FQNEAQ. The CDR3 loop spans 12 amino acids. Here the CDR3 DNA reads TGTGCCAGCAGCTTACCTCGAGAGACCCAGTACTTC. Protein sequence: CASSLPRETQYF.

This clonotype was counted many times. The V and J genes are TRBV28 and TRBJ1-2; D not resolved. The CDR3 has 12 residues. V was pared by 5 bases and J by 2 bases, with 6 bases between. Germline CDR1 is MDHEN and CDR2 is SYDVKM. Here the CDR3 reads CASSRLNYGYTF. DNA of the CDR3: TGTGCCAGCAGTCGGCTGAACTATGGCTACACCTTC.

This clonotype turned up a few times. This chain connects TRBV12-5 to TRBJ1-2; the D gene is possibly TRBD1 (5 bases). There are 12 residues in the CDR3. Trimming removed 3 bases at V and 6 bases at J, with 8 bases between. CDR1 and CDR2 from the germline V gene are LGHNT and FRNRAP. The DNA for the CDR3 is TGTGCTAGTGGTTTCCAGGGCCATGGCTACACCTTC. This codes for CASGFQGHGYTF.

The sample holds a few counts of this clonotype. The V and J genes are TRBV9 and TRBJ2-1; D might be TRBD2 (5 bases). The CDR3 is made up of 12 amino acids. Trimming stripped 0 bases from V and 8 bases from J, with 6 bases between. Germline CDR1 is SGDLS and CDR2 is YYNGEE. In nucleotides, the CDR3 is TGTGCCAGCAGCGTAGCGGAGGATGAGCAGTTCTTC. Its protein product is CASSVAEDEQFF.

This clonotype was recorded many times. The chain has TRBV7-2 and TRBJ1-2; D might be TRBD1 (5 bases). Trimming removed 1 base at V and 5 bases at J, with 14 bases between. Germline CDR1 reads SGHTA; CDR2 reads FQGNSA. The CDR3 sequence is 15 residues long. CDR3 sequence reads: CASSLGAGTDYGYTF. The CDR3 DNA sequence: TGTGCCAGCAGCTTAGGTGCCGGGACGGATTATGGCTACACCTTC.

This clonotype occurred many times. The chain combines TRBV6-2 or TRBV6-3 with TRBJ2-3, with 11 nucleotides matching TRBD1. The CDR3 is 16 residues long. V lost 5 bases to trimming and J lost 2 bases; unmatched junction nucleotides: 6. Germline CDR1 and CDR2: MNHEY and SVGEGT. Here the CDR3 reads CASSPLGQGVTDTQYF. For the CDR3, the DNA is TGTGCCAGCAGTCCCCTGGGACAGGGGGTCACAGATACGCAGTATTTT.

The rearrangement uses TRBV2 and TRBJ1-5, with D unresolved. In germline, CDR1 is SNHLY, CDR2 FYNNEI. Trimming stripped 5 bases from V and 0 bases from J, with 8 bases between. The CDR3 consists of 14 residues. The CDR3 spells CASSWLISNQPQHF. The CDR3 nucleotides read TGTGCCAGCAGTTGGCTGATTAGCAATCAGCCCCAGCATTTT.

This clonotype was recorded a few times. In DNA, the CDR3 is TGCAGTGCTAGTTCTAGCGGGGGGGCCATGATTTACAATGAGCAGTTCTTC. It specifies CSASSSGGAMIYNEQFF. The chain has TRBV20-1 and TRBJ2-1, with 12 bases fitting TRBD2. With V trimmed by 3 bases and J by 4 bases, 10 bases remained unmatched. This CDR3 is 17 amino acids long. Germline CDR1 and CDR2: DFQATT and SNEGSKA (reference sequence).

Ten or more counts support this clonotype. The V and J genes are TRBV6-1 and TRBJ1-5; D gene ambiguous. The CDR3 loop spans 13 amino acids. Trimming took 3 bases from V and 4 from J, leaving 7 bases between them. Germline V gene data show CDR1 as MNHNS and CDR2 as SASEGT. In DNA form, the CDR3 reads TGTGCCAGCAGTGACAGAACGAATCAGCCCCAGCATTTT. The encoded protein is CASSDRTNQPQHF.

This clonotype was recorded at least ten times. The chain joins TRBV7-8 to TRBJ2-1; 8 bases align to TRBD2. Germline lookup yields CDR1 SGHVS and CDR2 FQNEAQ. J was trimmed by 3 bases and V by 1 base; bases with no gene match: 2. This CDR3 region has 15 residues. The CDR3 DNA reads TGTGCCAGCAGCTTAGTAGCGGGGCTCTACAATGAGCAGTTCTTC. Its protein product is CASSLVAGLYNEQFF.

The CDR3 nucleotides read TGTGCCAGCAGCTTAGCGGGACGCTCGGGCTACACCTTC. This codes for CASSLAGRSGYTF. This chain connects TRBV7-9 to TRBJ1-2, with D maybe TRBD1 (5 bases). The CDR3 is made up of 13 amino acids. The germline V and J ends were trimmed by 0 bases and 8 bases, with 10 bases remaining between them. The V gene's germline CDR1 is SEHNR and CDR2 FQNEAQ (reference sequence).

This clonotype was picked up many times. This chain links TRBV24-1 with TRBJ2-2; TRBD2 might be the D (6 bases). This CDR3 has 16 residues. The V gene's germline CDR1 is KGHDR and CDR2 SFDVKD. V lost 5 bases and J 0 bases, leaving 12 bases between the germline ends. The CDR3 DNA reads as TGTGCCACCAGTGGGGGACTTCCCGCGAACACCGGGGAGCTGTTTTTT. Residues: CATSGGLPANTGELFF.

About this clonotype itself: This may be a read error: a much more frequent sequence differs by one nucleotide. The chain carries TRBV25-1 and TRBJ1-6, with unresolved D. The CDR3 extends over 19 amino acids. CDR1 and CDR2 from the germline V gene are MGHDK and SYGVNS. The CDR3 DNA sequence: TGTGCCAGCAGTGAAGGACCCACTGCTAGGAGCTCCTATAATTCATCCCTCCACTTT. It yields the protein CASSEGPTARSSYNSSLHF.

This clonotype was found a few times. The genes are TRBV20-1 and TRBJ1-1; TRBD1 might be the D (6 bases). CDR3 size: 14 residues. Per the germline V gene, CDR1 is DFQATT and CDR2 is SNEGSKA (reference sequence). Trimming took off 7 bases at V and 4 bases at J, with 19 bases between the two ends. The DNA for the CDR3 is TGCAGTGTAAGGGTAGGGGGGCGAAGCACTGAAGCTTTCTTT. It translates to CSVRVGGRSTEAFF.

In its sample, this clonotype was seen many times. This chain joins TRBV7-8 and TRBJ2-5; 14 positions match TRBD2. The J segment lost 6 bases and the V segment lost 7 bases, leaving 10 bases of the junction unmatched. Germline lookup yields CDR1 SGHVS and CDR2 FQNEAQ. This CDR3 comprises 16 residues. The CDR3 coding sequence is TGTGCCAGCACCCCCGCGACTAGCGGGGGGGGTCAGACCCAGTACTTC. This gives the protein CASTPATSGGGQTQYF.

Only a few counts were recorded for this clonotype. The rearrangement links TRBV3-1 to TRBJ1-6; tentative D call: TRBD1 (5 bases). Germline CDR1 is LGHDT and CDR2 is YNNKEL (reference sequence). The CDR3 length is 17 residues. Trimming pared 1 base from V and 7 bases from J, leaving 17 bases between. DNA of the CDR3: TGTGCCAGCAGCCAAGTGGCCCGGGGGGAACGGAATTCACCCCTCCACTTT. Translating it yields CASSQVARGERNSPLHF.

In this sample, this clonotype turned up many times. This chain joins TRBV5-1 and TRBJ1-1, with D perhaps matching TRBD1 (6 bases). The length of the CDR3 is 14 residues. From germline, CDR1 is SGHRS and CDR2 YFSETQ. Trimming cost V 4 bases and J 6 bases, with 16 bases left between them. The CDR3 DNA is TGCGCCAGCAGCACATCCCCAGGGGCCGCTGAAGCTTTCTTT. It yields the protein CASSTSPGAAEAFF.

The sample holds a few counts of this clonotype. CDR3 bases: TGTGCCAGCAGCTCGGACAGATTGAACACTGAAGCTTTCTTT. Translated: CASSSDRLNTEAFF. The gene calls are TRBV7-3 and TRBJ1-1; D might be TRBD1 (6 bases). CDR3 length equals 14 residues. The V end lost 4 bases, the J end lost 0 bases, and 9 bases lay between the germline ends. Looked up from germline, CDR1 is SGHTA and CDR2 is FQGTGA.

This clonotype was recorded at least ten times. The chain joins TRBV5-1 to TRBJ2-3; D remains unclear. In germline, CDR1 is SGHRS, CDR2 YFSETQ. V was cut by 4 bases and J by 0 bases, with 9 bases left in between. There are 14 residues in the CDR3. CDR3 sequence: CASSLKQSTDTQYF. CDR3 coding DNA: TGCGCCAGCAGCCTAAAACAGAGCACAGATACGCAGTATTTT.

The chain is built from TRBV29-1 and TRBJ2-1; D may be TRBD1 (5 bases). This CDR3 is built from 11 residues. Between the trimmed V and J ends, which lost 5 bases and 3 bases, there was a span of 5 bases. The V gene's germline CDR1 is SQVTM and CDR2 ANQGSEA. The CDR3 is CSVTGYNEQFF. CDR3 bases: TGCAGCGTTACAGGCTACAATGAGCAGTTCTTC.

CDR3 in amino acids: CASDVQETQYF. In nucleotides, the CDR3 is TGTGCCAGCGACGTCCAAGAGACCCAGTACTTC. V is TRBV2 and J is TRBJ2-5; D is ambiguous. Germline CDR1 is SNHLY and CDR2 is FYNNEI. The CDR3 is 11 amino acids. With 8 bases removed from V and 1 base from J, the gap between germline ends came to 5 bases. Based on the CDR3 plus reference TRBV2 and TRBJ2-5, the full variable domain is EPEVTQTPSHQVTQMGQEVILRCVPISNHLYFYWYRQILGQKVEFLVSFYNNEISEKSEIFDDQFSVERPDGSNFTLKIRSTKLEDSAMYFCASDVQETQYFGPGTRLLVL.

This clonotype has ten or more counts. V usage is TRBV18 and J usage is TRBJ2-4, with a weak D call TRBD1 (6 bases). There are 13 residues in the CDR3. The V end lost 6 bases, the J end lost 2 bases, and 8 bases lay between the germline ends. CDR1 and CDR2 from the germline V gene are KGHSH and LQKENI. CDR3 loop: CASSGQSKNIQYF. CDR3 nucleotides: TGTGCCAGCTCCGGACAGTCCAAAAACATTCAGTACTTC.

The rearrangement joins TRBV6-6 to TRBJ2-2; D gene uncertain. This CDR3 is 14 amino acids long. Trimming cost V 6 bases and J 0 bases, with 8 bases left between them. Germline lookup yields CDR1 MNHNY and CDR2 SVGAGI (reference sequence). For the CDR3, the DNA is TGTGCCAGCAGGGTACAGACGAACACCGGGGAGCTGTTTTTT. Its translation: CASRVQTNTGELFF.